What follows are 4 T cell receptor beta chains derived from one specimen sequenced in a study of OX40 agonist ivuxolimab in advanced cancers. Clones were sequenced by immunoSEQ multiplex PCR, and TCRdb holds only the in-frame ones, with some missing. The table includes 50,000 to 65,000 clones, about 85% detected once. The material was CD4+ or CD8+ T cells sorted from blood, obtained in a trial of the OX40 agonist ivuxolimab. All receptors come from an adult with an advanced solid tumor such as melanoma, head and neck, liver or kidney cancer.

To note about this clone: At one end, the junction sequence differs from germline, possibly due to a read error. This chain joins TRBV5-6 and TRBJ2-7; 7 positions match TRBD1. Germline CDR1 is SGHDT and CDR2 is YYEEEE. This CDR3 region has 14 residues. The CDR3 region has the DNA TGTGCCAGCGGCTTCGGGACAGCTTCCTACGAGCAGTACTTC. It codes for CASGFGTASYEQYF.

The chain has TRBV4-1 and TRBJ2-2, with 8 bases identical to TRBD1. Germline CDR1 is MGHRA and CDR2 is YSYEKL. The CDR3 consists of 16 residues. The ends lost 1 base at V and 5 bases at J; junction bases unmatched: 6. The CDR3 loop is CASSQGTGGETGELFF. Written as DNA, the CDR3 is TGCGCCAGCAGCCAAGGAACAGGGGGAGAGACCGGGGAGCTGTTTTTT.

This clone was seen only a few times. CDR3 DNA sequence: TGTGCCTGGAGTGAGGACAGGGGGCGTAATGCCAGACCTTTGGTAGCCAAAAACATTCAGTACTTC. This translates into CAWSEDRGRNARPLVAKNIQYF. This chain connects TRBV30 to TRBJ2-4; 11 bases match TRBD1. The CDR3 is 22 residues long. V lost 1 base, J lost 0 bases, and 20 bases stayed unmatched. The germline V gene has CDR1 GTSNPN and CDR2 SVGIG (reference sequence).

The chain joins TRBV28 to TRBJ1-3, with TRBD1 as a possible D gene (6 bases). Per the germline V gene, CDR1 is MDHEN and CDR2 is SYDVKM. The CDR3 consists of 15 residues. Trimming stripped 2 bases from V and 0 bases from J, with 8 bases between. The CDR3 DNA follows: TGTGCCAGCAGTTTAGCGACAGGCTCTGGAAACACCATATATTTT. Protein sequence: CASSLATGSGNTIYF.